Reported below is one T cell receptor beta chain. Antigen: not known. The PCR made use of 60 Vbeta and 13 Jbeta primers. Clones were sequenced by immunoSEQ multiplex PCR, and TCRdb holds only the in-frame ones, with some missing. Here the sample spans roughly 130,000 clones, roughly 79% being singletons. From germline, CDR1 is SGHRS and CDR2 YFSETQ. Trimming stripped 7 bases from V and 5 bases from J, with 9 bases between. The CDR3 sequence is 11 residues long. This record belongs to a study of cytomegalovirus exposure and HLA in healthy donors. Across the whole study: A prior study identified some 100 million unique TCR beta sequences from 200 million or so T cells. General study findings and limits: Sequences of the TCR beta chain were said to predict the HLA-A and HLA-B alleles of most subjects accurately. V- and J-gene trimming in TCR beta was tied to a missense DCLRE1C variant by an analysis performed later.

The chain joins TRBV5-1 to TRBJ2-5, with D unclear. This clonotype was sampled from a woman between 35 and 50 years old in good health and CMV-seronegative. The sequenced sample consisted of PBMCs. CDR3 amino acids: CASRYGETQYF. The DNA of the CDR3 is TGCGCCAGCCGGTACGGGGAGACCCAGTACTTC.